This T cell receptor (beta chain) appears in the sequencing data of a study of T cells in Graves' hyperthyroidism and ophthalmopathy. Authors of the study amplified TCR beta CDR3 regions from RNA transcripts. The study used the HTBI primer set for a first-round RT-PCR of the TCR CDR3. TCRdb passed the multiplex PCR reads through MiXCR, listing each CDR3 protein once. The sample contains 450,000 to 500,000 distinct CDR3 sequences, about 20% of which appear only once. This clonotype occurred many times. The receptor's source is a woman in her 70s with Graves' ophthalmopathy. Source material: blood.

The CDR3 spells CASTSGRFASWEQYF. The CDR3 nucleotides are TGTGCCAGCACCTCTGGCCGATTTGCGTCGTGGGAGCAGTACTTC. J is TRBJ2-7 and V is TRBV11-2; D gene unclear. V lost 7 bases, J lost 7 bases, and 23 bases lay in between. The germline gives CDR1 SGHAT, CDR2 FQNNGV. The CDR3 consists of 15 residues.